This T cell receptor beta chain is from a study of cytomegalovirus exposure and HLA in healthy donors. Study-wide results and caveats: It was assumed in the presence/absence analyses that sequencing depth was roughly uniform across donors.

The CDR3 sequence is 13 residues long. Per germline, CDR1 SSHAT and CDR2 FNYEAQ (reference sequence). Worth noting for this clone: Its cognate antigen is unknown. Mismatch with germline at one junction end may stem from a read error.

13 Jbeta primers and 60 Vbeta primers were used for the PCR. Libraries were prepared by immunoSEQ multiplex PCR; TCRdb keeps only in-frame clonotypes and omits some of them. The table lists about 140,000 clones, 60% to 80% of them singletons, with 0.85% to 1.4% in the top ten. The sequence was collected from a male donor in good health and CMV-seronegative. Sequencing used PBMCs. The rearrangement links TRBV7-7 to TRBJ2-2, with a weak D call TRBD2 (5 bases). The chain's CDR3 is CASSKIGAGELFF. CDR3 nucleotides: TGTGCTAGCAGCAAAATCGGGGCCGGGGAGCTGTTTTTT.